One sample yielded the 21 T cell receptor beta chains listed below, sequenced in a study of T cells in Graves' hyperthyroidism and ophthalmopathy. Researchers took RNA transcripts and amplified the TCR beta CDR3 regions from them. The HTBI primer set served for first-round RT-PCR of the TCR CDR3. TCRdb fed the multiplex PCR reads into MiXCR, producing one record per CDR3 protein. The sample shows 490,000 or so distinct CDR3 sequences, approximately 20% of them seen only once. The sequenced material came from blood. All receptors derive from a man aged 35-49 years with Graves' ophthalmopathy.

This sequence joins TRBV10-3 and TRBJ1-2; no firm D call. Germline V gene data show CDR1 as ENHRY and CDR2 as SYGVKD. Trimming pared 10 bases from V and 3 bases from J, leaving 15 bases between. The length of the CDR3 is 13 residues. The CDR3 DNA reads TGTGCCAGTAAAACGGGGAGAGACTATGGCTACACCTTC. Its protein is CASKTGRDYGYTF.

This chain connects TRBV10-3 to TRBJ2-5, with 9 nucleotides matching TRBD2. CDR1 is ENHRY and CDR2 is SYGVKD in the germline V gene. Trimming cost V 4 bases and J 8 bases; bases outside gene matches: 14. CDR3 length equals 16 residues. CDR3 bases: TGTGCCATCAGTGGCTCTAGCGGGGTTCCAAGAGAAACCCAGTACTTC. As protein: CAISGSSGVPRETQYF.

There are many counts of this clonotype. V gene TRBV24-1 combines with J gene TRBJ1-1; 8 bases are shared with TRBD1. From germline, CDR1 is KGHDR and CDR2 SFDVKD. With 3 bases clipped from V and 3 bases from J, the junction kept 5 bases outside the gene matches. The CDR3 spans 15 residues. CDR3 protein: CATSDQETGDTEAFF. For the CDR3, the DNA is TGTGCCACCAGTGATCAGGAGACAGGGGACACTGAAGCTTTCTTT.

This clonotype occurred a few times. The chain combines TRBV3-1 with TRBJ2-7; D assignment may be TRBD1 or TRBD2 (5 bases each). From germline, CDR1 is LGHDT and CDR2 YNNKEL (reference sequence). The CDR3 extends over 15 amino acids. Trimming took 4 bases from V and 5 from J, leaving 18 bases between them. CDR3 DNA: TGTGCCAGCAGCCGCCCCGGCGTGGGGGACGACGAGCAGTACTTC. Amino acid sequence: CASSRPGVGDDEQYF.

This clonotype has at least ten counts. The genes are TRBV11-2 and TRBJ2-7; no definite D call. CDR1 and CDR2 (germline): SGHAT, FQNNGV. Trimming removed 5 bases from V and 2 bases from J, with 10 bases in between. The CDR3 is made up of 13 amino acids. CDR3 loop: CASSKLETYEQYF. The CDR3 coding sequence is TGTGCCAGCAGCAAACTCGAAACCTACGAGCAGTACTTC.

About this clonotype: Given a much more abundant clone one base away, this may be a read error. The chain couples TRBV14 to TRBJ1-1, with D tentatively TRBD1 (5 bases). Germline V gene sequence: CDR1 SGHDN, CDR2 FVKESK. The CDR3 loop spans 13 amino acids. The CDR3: CTSGGAPPTEAFF. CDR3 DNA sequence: TGTACCAGCGGAGGGGCTCCCCCCACTGAAGCTTTCTTT. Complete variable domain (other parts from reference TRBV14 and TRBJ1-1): EAGVTQFPSHSVIEKGQTVTLRCDPISGHDNLYWYRRVMGKEIKFLLHFVKESKQDESGMPNNRFLAERTGGTYSTLKVQPAELEDSGVYFCTSGGAPPTEAFFGQGTRLTVV.

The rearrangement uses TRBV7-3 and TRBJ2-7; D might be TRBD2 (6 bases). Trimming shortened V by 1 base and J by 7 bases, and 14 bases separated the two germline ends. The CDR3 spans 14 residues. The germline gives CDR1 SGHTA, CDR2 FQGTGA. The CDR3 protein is CASSLMGGTEEQYF. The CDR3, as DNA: TGTGCCAGCAGCTTAATGGGCGGGACGGAGGAGCAGTACTTC.

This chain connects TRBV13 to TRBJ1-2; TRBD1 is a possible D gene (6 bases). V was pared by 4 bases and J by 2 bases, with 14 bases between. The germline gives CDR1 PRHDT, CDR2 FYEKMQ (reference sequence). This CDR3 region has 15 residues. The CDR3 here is CASSSRGAGNYGYTF. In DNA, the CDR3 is TGTGCCAGCAGCTCCCGGGGGGCAGGCAACTATGGCTACACCTTC.

CDR3 in DNA: TGTGCCAGCAGTGAAGGGGAGAGCCCAGGGGAGCAGTACTTC. Its translation is CASSEGESPGEQYF. V is TRBV6-1 and J is TRBJ2-7; tentatively, D is TRBD1 or TRBD2 (5 bases each). CDR1 is MNHNS, CDR2 SASEGT, per germline. Deletions cut 1 base from V and 7 bases from J, with 14 bases between. The CDR3 has 14 residues.

CDR3: CASSLVLGSGELFF. In nucleotides, the CDR3 is TGCGCCAGCAGCTTGGTCCTAGGGTCCGGGGAGCTGTTTTTT. The genes are TRBV5-1 and TRBJ2-2, with unresolved D. Germline V gene data show CDR1 as SGHRS and CDR2 as YFSETQ. V was clipped by 0 bases and J by 6 bases, with 9 bases between them. CDR3 length equals 14 residues.

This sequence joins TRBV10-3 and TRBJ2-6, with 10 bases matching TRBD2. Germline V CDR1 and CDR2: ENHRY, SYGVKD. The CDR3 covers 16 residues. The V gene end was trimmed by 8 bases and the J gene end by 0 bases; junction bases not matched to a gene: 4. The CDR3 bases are TGTGCCATCCGGACTAGCGGACACTCTGGGGCCAACGTCCTGACTTTC. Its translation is CAIRTSGHSGANVLTF.

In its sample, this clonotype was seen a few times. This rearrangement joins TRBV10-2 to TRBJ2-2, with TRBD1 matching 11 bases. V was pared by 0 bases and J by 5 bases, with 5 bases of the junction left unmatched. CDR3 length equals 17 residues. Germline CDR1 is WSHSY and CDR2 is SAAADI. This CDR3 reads CASSESRGTGGTGELFF. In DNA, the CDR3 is TGCGCCAGCAGTGAGTCCAGGGGGACAGGGGGGACCGGGGAGCTGTTTTTT.

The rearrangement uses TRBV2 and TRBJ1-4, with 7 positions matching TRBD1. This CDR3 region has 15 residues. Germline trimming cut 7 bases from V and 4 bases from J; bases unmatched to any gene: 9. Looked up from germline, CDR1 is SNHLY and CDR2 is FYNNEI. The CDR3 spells CASNPGTAFNEKLFF. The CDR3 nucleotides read TGTGCCAGCAATCCAGGGACAGCTTTTAATGAAAAACTGTTTTTT.

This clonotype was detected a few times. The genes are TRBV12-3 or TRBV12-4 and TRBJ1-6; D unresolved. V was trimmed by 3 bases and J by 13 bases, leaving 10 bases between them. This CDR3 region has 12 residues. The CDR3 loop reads CASSFSLSPLHF. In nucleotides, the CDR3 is TGTGCCAGCAGTTTCAGCCTAAGCCCCCTCCACTTT.

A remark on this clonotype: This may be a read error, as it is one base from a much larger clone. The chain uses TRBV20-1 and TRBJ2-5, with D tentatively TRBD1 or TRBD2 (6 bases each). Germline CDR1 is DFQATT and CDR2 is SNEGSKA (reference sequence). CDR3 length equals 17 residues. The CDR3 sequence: CSDRDRGLVGREETQYF. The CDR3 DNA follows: TGCAGTGATAGAGATCGGGGGCTTGTGGGAAGAGAAGAGACCCAGTACTTC.

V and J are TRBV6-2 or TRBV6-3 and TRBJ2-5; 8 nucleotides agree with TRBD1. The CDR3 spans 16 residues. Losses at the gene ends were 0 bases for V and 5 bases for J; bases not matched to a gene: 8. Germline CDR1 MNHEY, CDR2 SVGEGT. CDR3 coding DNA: TGTGCCAGCAGTTACTCCACAGGGGGGCTGGGGGAGACCCAGTACTTC. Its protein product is CASSYSTGGLGETQYF.

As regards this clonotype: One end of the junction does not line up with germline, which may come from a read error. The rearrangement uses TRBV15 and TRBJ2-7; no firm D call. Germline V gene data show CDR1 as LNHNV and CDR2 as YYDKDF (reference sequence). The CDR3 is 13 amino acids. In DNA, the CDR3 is TGTGCCACCGGTGACATAGGCTCCTACGAGCAGTGCTTC. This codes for CATGDIGSYEQCF.

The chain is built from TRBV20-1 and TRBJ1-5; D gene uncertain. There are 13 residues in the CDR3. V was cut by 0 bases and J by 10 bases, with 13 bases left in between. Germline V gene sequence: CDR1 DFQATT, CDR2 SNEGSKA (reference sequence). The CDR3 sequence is CSAREGWLGPQHF. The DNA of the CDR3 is TGCAGTGCTAGAGAGGGGTGGTTGGGACCCCAGCATTTT.

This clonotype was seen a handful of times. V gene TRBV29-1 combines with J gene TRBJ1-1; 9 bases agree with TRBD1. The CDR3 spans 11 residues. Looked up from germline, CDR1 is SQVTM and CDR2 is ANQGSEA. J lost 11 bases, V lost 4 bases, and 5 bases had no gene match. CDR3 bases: TGCAGCGTTGTGGGACAGGGAGTGGCTTTCTTT. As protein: CSVVGQGVAFF.

The CDR3 DNA is TGTGCCAGCAGCTTTAGATCCGACAGATTTGACGGGGAGCTGTTTTTT. This codes for CASSFRSDRFDGELFF. The chain links TRBV11-3 to TRBJ2-2; possibly TRBD1 for D (5 bases). The CDR3 is made up of 16 amino acids. Germline V gene lookup returns CDR1 SGHNT and CDR2 YENEEA. With 3 bases removed from V and 7 bases from J, the gap between germline ends came to 18 bases.

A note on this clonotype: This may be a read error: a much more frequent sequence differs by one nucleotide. The CDR3 loop is CASSLMPAGVGETQYF. In DNA form, the CDR3 reads TGTGCCAGCAGTTTGATGCCAGCGGGAGTTGGAGAGACCCAGTACTTC. The chain employs TRBV12-3 or TRBV12-4 and TRBJ2-5, with 8 bases that match TRBD2. Unmatched junction bases numbered 10, after V lost 3 bases and J lost 4 bases. The CDR3 consists of 16 residues.